The entry below describes one TCR beta chain. The junction does not match germline at one end; this may be a read error. CDR1 and CDR2 (germline): SGHRS, YFSETQ. This CDR3 region has 18 residues. Sample-barcoded 5' priming and a J-beta primer mix drove a second PCR of about 7 to 11 cycles. Via MiXCR, TCRdb re-called the 5' RACE reads, giving one row per CDR3 protein. The sample consists of about 1.8 million distinct CDR3 sequences, around 48% of them appearing once. This entry is derived from a study of blood T cells in healthy people across ages. The sequence derives from a woman aged 40 to 50 in good health. The sequenced material came from blood. V and J are TRBV5-1 and TRBJ2-5; 16 nucleotides agree with TRBD2. The CDR3 DNA follows: TGCGCCAGCAGCCCTGCCGGGACTAGCGGGGGGGCCCGAGAGACCCGGTACTTC. Protein sequence: CASSPAGTSGGARETRYF.